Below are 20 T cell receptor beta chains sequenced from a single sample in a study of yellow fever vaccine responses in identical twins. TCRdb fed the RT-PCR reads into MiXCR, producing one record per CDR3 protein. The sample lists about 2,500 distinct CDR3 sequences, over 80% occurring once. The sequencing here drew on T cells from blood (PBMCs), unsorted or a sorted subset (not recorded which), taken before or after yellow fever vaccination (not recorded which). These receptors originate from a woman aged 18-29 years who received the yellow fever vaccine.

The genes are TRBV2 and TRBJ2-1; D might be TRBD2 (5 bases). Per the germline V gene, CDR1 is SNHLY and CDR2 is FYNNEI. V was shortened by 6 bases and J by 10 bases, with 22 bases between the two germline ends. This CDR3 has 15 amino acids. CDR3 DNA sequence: TGTGCCAGCAGGCTTTCGGCTAGCCAGGAAGGGGAGCAGTTCTTC. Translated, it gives CASRLSASQEGEQFF. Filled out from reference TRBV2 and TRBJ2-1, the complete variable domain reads EPEVTQTPSHQVTQMGQEVILRCVPISNHLYFYWYRQILGQKVEFLVSFYNNEISEKSEIFDDQFSVERPDGSNFTLKIRSTKLEDSAMYFCASRLSASQEGEQFFGPGTRLTVL.

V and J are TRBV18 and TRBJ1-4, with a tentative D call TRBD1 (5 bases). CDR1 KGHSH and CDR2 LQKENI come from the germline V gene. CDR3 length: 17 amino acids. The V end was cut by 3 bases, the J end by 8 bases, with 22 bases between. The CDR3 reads CASSPMGMEGLDEKLFF. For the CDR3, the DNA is TGTGCCAGCTCACCGATGGGGATGGAGGGACTCGACGAAAAACTGTTTTTT.

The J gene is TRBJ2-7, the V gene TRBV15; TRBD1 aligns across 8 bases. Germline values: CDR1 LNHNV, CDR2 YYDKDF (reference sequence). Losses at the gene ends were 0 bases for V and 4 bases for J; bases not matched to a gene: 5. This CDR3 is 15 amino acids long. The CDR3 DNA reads TGTGCCACCAGCAGAGACAGGGGGCGAGGATACGAGCAGTACTTC. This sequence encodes CATSRDRGRGYEQYF.

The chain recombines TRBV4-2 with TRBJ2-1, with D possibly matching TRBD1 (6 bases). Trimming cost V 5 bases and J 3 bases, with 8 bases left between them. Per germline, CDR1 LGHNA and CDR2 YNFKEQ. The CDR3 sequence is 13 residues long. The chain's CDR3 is CASSEGGYNEQFF. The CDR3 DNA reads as TGTGCCAGCAGCGAAGGGGGCTACAATGAGCAGTTCTTC.

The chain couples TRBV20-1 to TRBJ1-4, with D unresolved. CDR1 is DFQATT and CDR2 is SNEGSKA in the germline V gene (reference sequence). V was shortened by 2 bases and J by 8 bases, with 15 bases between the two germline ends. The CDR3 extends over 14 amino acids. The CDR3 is CSARHPRLREKLFF. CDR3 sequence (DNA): TGCAGTGCTAGACATCCCCGTCTCCGGGAAAAACTGTTTTTT.

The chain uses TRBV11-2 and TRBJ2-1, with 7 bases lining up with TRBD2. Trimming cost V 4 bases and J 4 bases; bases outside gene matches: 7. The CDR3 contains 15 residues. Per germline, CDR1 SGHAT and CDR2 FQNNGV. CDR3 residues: CASSSGGGRYNEQFF. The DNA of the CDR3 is TGTGCCAGCAGCTCGGGTGGCGGGAGATACAATGAGCAGTTCTTC.

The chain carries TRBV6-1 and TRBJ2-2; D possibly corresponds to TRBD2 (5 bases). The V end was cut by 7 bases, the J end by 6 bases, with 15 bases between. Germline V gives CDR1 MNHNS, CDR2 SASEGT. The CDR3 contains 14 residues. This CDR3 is CASKPLDGSGELFF. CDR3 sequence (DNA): TGTGCCAGCAAGCCACTAGATGGTTCCGGGGAGCTGTTTTTT.

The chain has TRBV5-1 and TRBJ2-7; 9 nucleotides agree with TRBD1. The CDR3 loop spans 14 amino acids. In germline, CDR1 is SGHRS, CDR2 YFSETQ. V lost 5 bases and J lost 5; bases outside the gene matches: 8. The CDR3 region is CASRIGTGGDEQYF. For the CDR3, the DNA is TGCGCCAGCAGGATCGGAACAGGGGGCGACGAGCAGTACTTC.

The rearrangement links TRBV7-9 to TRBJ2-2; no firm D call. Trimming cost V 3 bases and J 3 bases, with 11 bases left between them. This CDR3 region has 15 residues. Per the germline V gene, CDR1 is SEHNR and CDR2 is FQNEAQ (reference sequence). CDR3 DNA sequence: TGTGCCAGCAGCTTTGGGGTACCCTACACCGGGGAGCTGTTTTTT. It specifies CASSFGVPYTGELFF.

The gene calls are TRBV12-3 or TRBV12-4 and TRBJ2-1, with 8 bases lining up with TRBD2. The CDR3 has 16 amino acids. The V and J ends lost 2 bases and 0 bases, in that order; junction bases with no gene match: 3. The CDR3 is CASSLSLAGSYNEQFF. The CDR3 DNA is TGTGCCAGCAGTTTAAGCCTAGCGGGCTCCTACAATGAGCAGTTCTTC.

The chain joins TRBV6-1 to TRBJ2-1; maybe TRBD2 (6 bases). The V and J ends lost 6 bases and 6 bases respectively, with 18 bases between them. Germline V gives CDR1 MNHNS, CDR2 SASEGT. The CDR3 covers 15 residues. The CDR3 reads CASSPMGGNSNEQFF. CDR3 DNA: TGTGCCAGCAGCCCGATGGGGGGAAACTCCAATGAGCAGTTCTTC.

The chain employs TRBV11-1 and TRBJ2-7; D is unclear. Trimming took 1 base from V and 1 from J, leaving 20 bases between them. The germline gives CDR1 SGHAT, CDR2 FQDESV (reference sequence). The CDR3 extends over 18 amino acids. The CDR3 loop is CASSLEGRARIKSYEQYF. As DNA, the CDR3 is TGTGCCAGCAGCTTAGAGGGTCGCGCCCGAATAAAATCCTACGAGCAGTACTTC.

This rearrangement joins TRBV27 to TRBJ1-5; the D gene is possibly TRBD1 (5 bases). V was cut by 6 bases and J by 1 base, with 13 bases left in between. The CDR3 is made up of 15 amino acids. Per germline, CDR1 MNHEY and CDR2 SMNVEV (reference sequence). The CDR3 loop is CASSPWGRSNQPQHF. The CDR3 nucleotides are TGTGCCAGCAGCCCGTGGGGACGGAGCAATCAGCCCCAGCATTTT.

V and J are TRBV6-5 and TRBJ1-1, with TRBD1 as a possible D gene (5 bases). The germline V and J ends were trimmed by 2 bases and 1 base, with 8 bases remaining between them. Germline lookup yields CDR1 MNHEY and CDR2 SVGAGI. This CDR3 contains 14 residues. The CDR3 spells CASSYGTGNTEAFF. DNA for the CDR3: TGTGCCAGCAGTTACGGGACGGGGAACACTGAAGCTTTCTTT.

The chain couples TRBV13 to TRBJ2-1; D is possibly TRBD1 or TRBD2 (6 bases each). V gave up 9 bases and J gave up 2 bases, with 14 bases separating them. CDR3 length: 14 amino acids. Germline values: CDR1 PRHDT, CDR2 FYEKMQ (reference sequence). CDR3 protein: CARGGTAAYNEQFF. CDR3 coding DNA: TGTGCCAGAGGGGGGACTGCCGCCTACAATGAGCAGTTCTTC.

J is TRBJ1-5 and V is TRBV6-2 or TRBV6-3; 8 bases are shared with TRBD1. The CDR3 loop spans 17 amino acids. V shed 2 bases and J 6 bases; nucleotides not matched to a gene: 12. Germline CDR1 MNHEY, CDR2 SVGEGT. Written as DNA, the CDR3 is TGTGCCAGCAGTTACGAGGTTGTGGGGGACAGGTTTCAGCCCCAGCATTTT. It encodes CASSYEVVGDRFQPQHF.

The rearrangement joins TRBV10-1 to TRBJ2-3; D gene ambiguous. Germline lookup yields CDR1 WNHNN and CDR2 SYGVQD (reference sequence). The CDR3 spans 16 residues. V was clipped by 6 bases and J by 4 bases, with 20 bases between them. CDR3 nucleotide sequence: TGCGCCAGCAGACCGGGTCGAGCCTCTTCGGCAGATACGCAGTATTTT. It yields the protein CASRPGRASSADTQYF.

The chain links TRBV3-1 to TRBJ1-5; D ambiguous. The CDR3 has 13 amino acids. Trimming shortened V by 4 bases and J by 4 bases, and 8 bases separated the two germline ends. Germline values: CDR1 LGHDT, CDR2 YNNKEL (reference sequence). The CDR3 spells CASSLGSNQPQHF. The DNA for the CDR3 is TGTGCCAGCAGCCTAGGTTCGAATCAGCCCCAGCATTTT.

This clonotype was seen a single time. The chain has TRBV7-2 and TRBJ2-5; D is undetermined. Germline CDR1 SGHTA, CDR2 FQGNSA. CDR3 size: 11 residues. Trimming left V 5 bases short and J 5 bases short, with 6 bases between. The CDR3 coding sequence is TGTGCCAGCAGCCCGGCGGAGACCCAGTACTTC. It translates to CASSPAETQYF.

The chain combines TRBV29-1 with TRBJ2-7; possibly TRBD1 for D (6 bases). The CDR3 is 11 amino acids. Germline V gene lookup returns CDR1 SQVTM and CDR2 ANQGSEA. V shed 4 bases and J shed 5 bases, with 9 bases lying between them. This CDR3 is CSVVRGHEQYF. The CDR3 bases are TGCAGCGTTGTCAGGGGCCACGAGCAGTACTTC.